The 23 T cell receptor beta chains reported below all come from one sample, sequenced in a study of cytomegalovirus exposure and HLA in healthy donors. Amplification used 60 Vbeta primers and 13 Jbeta primers. Profiled with immunoSEQ multiplex PCR; TCRdb holds only in-frame clones, not every one. The sample has around 150,000 clones; over 80% are singletons. Sequencing was carried out using PBMCs. Receptors were obtained from a man aged 45-65 years in good health and CMV-seropositive.

Concerning this clone: An end of the junction differs from the germline gene, which may be a read error. Other nucleotide sequences in the sample specify the same CDR3. This chain joins TRBV7-3 and TRBJ2-5; 7 positions agree with TRBD1. Germline loops: CDR1 SGHTA, CDR2 FQGTGA. The CDR3 extends over 14 amino acids. The CDR3, as DNA: TGTGCCAGTAGCTTGACAGGGAACCAAGAGACCCAGTACTTC. Protein sequence: CASSLTGNQETQYF.

This rearrangement joins TRBV15 to TRBJ2-5, with D possibly matching TRBD1 (5 bases). Germline assignment: CDR1 LNHNV and CDR2 YYDKDF (reference sequence). This CDR3 contains 15 residues. With 1 base removed from V and 3 bases from J, the gap between germline ends came to 12 bases. The DNA of the CDR3 is TGTGCCACCAGCAGAGGGGGTAGGGGAAAAGAGACCCAGTACTTC. Protein product: CATSRGGRGKETQYF.

The sample holds a few counts of this clone. V is TRBV5-4 and J is TRBJ2-7; 9 bases fit TRBD1. V lost 3 bases and J lost 5; bases outside the gene matches: 9. Germline loops: CDR1 SGHNT, CDR2 YYREEE (reference sequence). The CDR3 has 15 amino acids. CDR3 in amino acids: CASSSSRTGANEQYF. The CDR3 DNA follows: TGTGCCAGCAGCTCCTCCCGGACAGGGGCCAACGAGCAGTACTTC.

This clone was seen a few times. The genes are TRBV21-1 and TRBJ1-4; TRBD1, the D gene given by the table, was not confirmed from the DNA. TRBV21-1 is described as a pseudogene. The CDR3 sequence is 15 residues long. The CDR3 DNA reads as TGTGCCAGCAGCACCCAGGGGGAAGTAGGGGAAAAACTGTTTTTT. Translation: CASSTQGEVGEKLFF.

The CDR3 here is CASSIGQGALEEQYF. The CDR3 DNA reads as TGTGCCAGTAGTATAGGACAGGGGGCGCTTGAAGAGCAGTACTTC. The gene calls are TRBV19 and TRBJ2-7; 10 nucleotides agree with TRBD1. This CDR3 spans 15 amino acids. Germline V gene lookup returns CDR1 LNHDA and CDR2 SQIVND (reference sequence). V lost 1 base to trimming and J lost 7 bases; unmatched junction nucleotides: 7.

The chain couples TRBV6-5 to TRBJ2-5; 8 nucleotides match TRBD1. The J call may not be correct, given that the DNA end is closer to TRBJ2-7. CDR1 is MNHEY, CDR2 SVGAGI, per germline. The CDR3 extends over 13 amino acids. In DNA, the CDR3 is TGTGCCAGCAGTGGACAGGGCGTGTACGAGCAGTACTTC. Its translation is CASSGQGVYEQYF.

This rearrangement joins TRBV5-4 to TRBJ2-3; perhaps TRBD1 as D (6 bases). V gave up 4 bases and J gave up 1 base, with 16 bases separating them. Looked up from germline, CDR1 is SGHNT and CDR2 is YYREEE (reference sequence). This CDR3 contains 16 residues. CDR3 nucleotides: TGTGCCAGCAGCCTACAACAGGGTTTAGGCACAGATACGCAGTATTTT. Translation gives CASSLQQGLGTDTQYF.

CDR3 DNA: TGTGCCAGTAGTATGTTAGCGGGAGTGACGGATACGCAGTATTTT. Translating gives CASSMLAGVTDTQYF. V usage is TRBV19 and J usage is TRBJ2-3; 9 nucleotides line up with TRBD2. Losses at the gene ends were 3 bases for V and 6 bases for J; bases not matched to a gene: 7. Germline CDR1 is LNHDA and CDR2 is SQIVND (reference sequence). The CDR3 is 15 residues long.

The gene calls are TRBV7-2 and TRBJ2-7, with 7 bases that match TRBD1. The germline CDR1 and CDR2 sequences are SGHTA and FQGNSA. The CDR3 sequence is 12 residues long. Losses at the gene ends were 4 bases for V and 6 bases for J; bases not matched to a gene: 3. This CDR3 is CASSSGQVEQYF. CDR3 sequence (DNA): TGTGCCAGCAGCTCCGGACAGGTCGAGCAGTACTTC.

The V and J genes are TRBV5-4 and TRBJ1-4, with 8 bases fitting TRBD1. V shed 5 bases and J 0 bases; nucleotides not matched to a gene: 9. This CDR3 spans 17 amino acids. Germline loops: CDR1 SGHNT, CDR2 YYREEE (reference sequence). CDR3 DNA sequence: TGTGCCAGCAGTCTCAGGACAGGGTTCCCAACTAATGAAAAACTGTTTTTT. It codes for CASSLRTGFPTNEKLFF.

This clone was detected only a few times. The V gene is TRBV5-6, the J gene TRBJ2-7, with 11 bases matching TRBD1. Germline CDR1 SGHDT, CDR2 YYEEEE. With V trimmed by 3 bases and J by 6 bases, 5 bases remained unmatched. This CDR3 spans 14 amino acids. The CDR3 DNA reads as TGTGCCAGCAGCTACGGACAGGGGGCTCTCGAGCAGTACTTC. This sequence encodes CASSYGQGALEQYF. Full variable domain (rest looked up from reference TRBV5-6 and TRBJ2-7): DAGVTQSPTHLIKTRGQQVTLRCSPKSGHDTVSWYQQALGQGPQFIFQYYEEEERQRGNFPDRFSGHQFPNYSSELNVNALLLGDSALYLCASSYGQGALEQYFGPGTRLTVT.

The chain couples TRBV7-9 to TRBJ2-2, with D maybe TRBD1 (6 bases). Per germline, CDR1 SEHNR and CDR2 FQNEAQ (reference sequence). V shed 7 bases and J shed 5 bases, with 11 bases lying between them. The CDR3 consists of 13 residues. The CDR3: CASILRGTGELFF. CDR3 coding DNA: TGTGCCAGCATCCTTAGGGGGACCGGGGAGCTGTTTTTT.

The chain joins TRBV19 to TRBJ1-6; no definite D call. The CDR3 sequence is 13 residues long. Per germline, CDR1 LNHDA and CDR2 SQIVND (reference sequence). The V gene lost 6 bases and the J gene lost 6 bases, with 9 bases spanning the gap. The CDR3 DNA reads as TGTGCCAGTAGGACACATCTTAATTCACCCCTCCACTTT. Translated: CASRTHLNSPLHF.

This chain connects TRBV4-2 to TRBJ2-7; the D is unclear. The CDR3 loop spans 16 amino acids. V gave up 0 bases and J gave up 4 bases, with 16 bases separating them. The germline V gene encodes CDR1 LGHNA and CDR2 YNFKEQ. CDR3 DNA: TGTGCCAGCAGCCAAGAACGGTGGCAGGTGGGTTACGAGCAGTACTTC. Protein product: CASSQERWQVGYEQYF.

This clone has just a few counts. This rearrangement joins TRBV28 to TRBJ2-7, with a weak D call TRBD1 (6 bases). The CDR3 covers 15 residues. Trimming cost V 2 bases and J 0 bases, with 11 bases left between them. Germline assignment: CDR1 MDHEN and CDR2 SYDVKM. CDR3 sequence reads: CASSLRTGPSYEQYF. The CDR3 region has the DNA TGTGCCAGCAGTTTACGAACAGGGCCCTCCTACGAGCAGTACTTC.

The V call is TRBV10-1, the J call TRBJ2-7; TRBD2 is a possible D gene (6 bases). The germline V gene has CDR1 WNHNN and CDR2 SYGVQD (reference sequence). The CDR3 length is 12 residues. V lost 8 bases and J 2 bases, leaving 10 bases between the germline ends. The CDR3 DNA reads TGCGCCAGCGGAAGCGGGCCCTACGAGCAGTACTTC. This sequence encodes CASGSGPYEQYF.

The chain couples TRBV19 to TRBJ2-7, with 8 bases identical to TRBD2. The germline V gene has CDR1 LNHDA and CDR2 SQIVND (reference sequence). The CDR3 has 15 residues. The trim removed 6 bases at V and 2 bases at J, leaving 9 bases unmatched. The CDR3 DNA reads as TGTGCCAGTAGCATCAACGGGGGGGGGACCTACGAGCAGTACTTC. It is translated as CASSINGGGTYEQYF.

The chain couples TRBV5-1 to TRBJ1-5; 8 bases match TRBD1. The CDR3 length is 14 residues. J was trimmed by 6 bases and V by 0 bases; bases with no gene match: 2. Germline CDR1 SGHRS, CDR2 YFSETQ. CDR3 nucleotide sequence: TGCGCCAGCAGCTTGGACAGGGGGATTCAGCCCCAGCATTTT. Protein: CASSLDRGIQPQHF.

This clone was seen a handful of times. The chain combines TRBV6-6 with TRBJ1-2; D remains unclear. Germline V lookup: CDR1 MNHNY, CDR2 SVGAGI (reference sequence). CDR3 length: 13 amino acids. The ends were cut back, 6 bases at V and 6 bases at J, with 14 bases in the middle. The CDR3 DNA reads TGTGCCAGCAGGCGGTACATGACGGATGGCTACACCTTC. As protein: CASRRYMTDGYTF.

The genes are TRBV5-1 and TRBJ2-7; D may be TRBD1 (5 bases). There are 15 residues in the CDR3. V was trimmed by 1 base and J by 6 bases, leaving 17 bases between them. Germline V CDR1 and CDR2: SGHRS, YFSETQ. CDR3 DNA sequence: TGCGCCAGCAGCTTGTCGTCGCAGGGTTTGGGCGAGCAGTACTTC. This sequence encodes CASSLSSQGLGEQYF.

This chain links TRBV5-1 with TRBJ2-5, with 8 bases matching TRBD2. Germline trimming cut 0 bases from V and 5 bases from J; bases unmatched to any gene: 6. The germline CDR1 and CDR2 sequences are SGHRS and YFSETQ. CDR3 length equals 15 residues. Written as DNA, the CDR3 is TGCGCCAGCAGCTTGGATCCCTCGGGGGGGGAGACCCAGTACTTC. It yields the protein CASSLDPSGGETQYF.

The CDR3 reads CASSLAPNSGPYEQYF. CDR3 bases: TGTGCCAGCAGCTTAGCGCCCAATAGCGGACCTTACGAGCAGTACTTC. The chain couples TRBV11-1 to TRBJ2-5; weak D call: TRBD2 (6 bases). The J call may be faulty, since TRBJ2-7 better matches the DNA end. CDR1 SGHAT and CDR2 FQDESV come from the germline V gene (reference sequence). CDR3 size: 16 residues.

Details on this clone: At one of its ends the junction is not consistent with the germline gene, which may arise from a read error. J is TRBJ1-5 and V is TRBV7-9, with 9 bases that match TRBD1. CDR3 size: 15 residues. The germline CDR1 and CDR2 sequences are SEHNR and FQNEAQ (reference sequence). The CDR3 nucleotides are TGTTCCAGCAGCTTAGCGGGACAGGGCAGTCAGCCCCAGCATTTT. Encoded protein: CSSSLAGQGSQPQHF.